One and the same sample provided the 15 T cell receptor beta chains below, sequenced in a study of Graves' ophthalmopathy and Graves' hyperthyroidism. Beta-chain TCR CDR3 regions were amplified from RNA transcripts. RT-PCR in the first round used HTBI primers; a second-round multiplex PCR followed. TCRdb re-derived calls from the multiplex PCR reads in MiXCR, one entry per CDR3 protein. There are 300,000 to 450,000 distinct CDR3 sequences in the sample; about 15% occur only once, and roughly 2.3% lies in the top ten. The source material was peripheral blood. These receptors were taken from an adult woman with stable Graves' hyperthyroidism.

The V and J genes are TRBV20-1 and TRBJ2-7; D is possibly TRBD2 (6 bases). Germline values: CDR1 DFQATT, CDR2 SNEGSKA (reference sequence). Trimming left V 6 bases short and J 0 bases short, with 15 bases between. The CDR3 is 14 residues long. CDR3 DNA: TGCAGTGCCCTGTTCGCTAGCGACTCCTACGAGCAGTACTTC. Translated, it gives CSALFASDSYEQYF.

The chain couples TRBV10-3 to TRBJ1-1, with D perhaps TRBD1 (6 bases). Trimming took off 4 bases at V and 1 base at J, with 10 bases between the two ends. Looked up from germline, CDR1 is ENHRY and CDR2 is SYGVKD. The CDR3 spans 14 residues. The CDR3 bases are TGTGCCATCAGTGCGGACAGCCAGAACACTGAAGCTTTCTTT. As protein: CAISADSQNTEAFF.

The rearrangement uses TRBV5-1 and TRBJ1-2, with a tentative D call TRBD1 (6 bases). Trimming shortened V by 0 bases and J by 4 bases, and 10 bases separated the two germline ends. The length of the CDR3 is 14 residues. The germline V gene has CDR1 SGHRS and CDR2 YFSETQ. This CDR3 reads CASSLDGQRYGYTF. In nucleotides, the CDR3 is TGCGCCAGCAGCTTGGACGGACAGCGCTATGGCTACACCTTC.

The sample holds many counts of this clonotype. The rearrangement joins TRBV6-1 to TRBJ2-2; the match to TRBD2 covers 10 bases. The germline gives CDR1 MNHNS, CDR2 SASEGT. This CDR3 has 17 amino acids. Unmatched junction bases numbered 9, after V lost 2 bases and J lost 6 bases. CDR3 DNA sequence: TGTGCCAGCAGTGAATGGCTAGCGGGAGATGACGCCGGGGAGCTGTTTTTT. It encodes CASSEWLAGDDAGELFF.

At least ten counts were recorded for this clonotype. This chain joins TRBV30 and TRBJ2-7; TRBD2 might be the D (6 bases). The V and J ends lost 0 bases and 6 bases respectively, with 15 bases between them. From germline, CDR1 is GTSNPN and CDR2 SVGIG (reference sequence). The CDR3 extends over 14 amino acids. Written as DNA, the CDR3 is TGTGCCTGGAGTGTACCGCCGGGAGCGGCCGAGCAGTACTTC. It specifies CAWSVPPGAAEQYF.

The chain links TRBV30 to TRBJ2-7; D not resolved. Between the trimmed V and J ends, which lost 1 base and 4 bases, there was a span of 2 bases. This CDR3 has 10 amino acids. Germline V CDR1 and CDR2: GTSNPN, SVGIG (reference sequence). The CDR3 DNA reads TGTGCCTGGAGTGGTTACGAGCAGTACTTC. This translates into CAWSGYEQYF.

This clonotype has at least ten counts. This CDR3 reads CATSTGGAYEQYF. CDR3 coding DNA: TGTGCCACCAGCACCGGAGGTGCTTACGAGCAGTACTTC. V is TRBV15 and J is TRBJ2-7; perhaps TRBD2 as D (5 bases). V lost 4 bases and J lost 4, with 11 bases in between. The CDR3 sequence is 13 residues long. Germline V gene sequence: CDR1 LNHNV, CDR2 YYDKDF (reference sequence).

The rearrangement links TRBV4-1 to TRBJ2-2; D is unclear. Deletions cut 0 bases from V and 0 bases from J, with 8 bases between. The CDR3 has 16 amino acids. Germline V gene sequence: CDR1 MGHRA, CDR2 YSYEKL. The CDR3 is CASSQETGTNTGELFF. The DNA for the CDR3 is TGCGCCAGCAGCCAAGAAACGGGCACGAACACCGGGGAGCTGTTTTTT.

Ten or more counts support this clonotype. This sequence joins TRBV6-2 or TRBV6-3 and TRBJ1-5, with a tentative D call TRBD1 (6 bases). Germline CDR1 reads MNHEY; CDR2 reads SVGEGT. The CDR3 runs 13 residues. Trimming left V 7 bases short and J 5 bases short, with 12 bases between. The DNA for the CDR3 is TGTGCCAGCACGGGGGGCAGTCATCAGCCCCAGCATTTT. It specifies CASTGGSHQPQHF.

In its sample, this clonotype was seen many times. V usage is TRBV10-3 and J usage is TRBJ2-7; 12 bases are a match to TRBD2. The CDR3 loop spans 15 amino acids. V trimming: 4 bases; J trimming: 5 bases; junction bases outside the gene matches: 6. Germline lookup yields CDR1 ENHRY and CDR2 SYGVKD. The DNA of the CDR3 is TGTGCCATCAGTGGGACTAGCGGGATTGGCGACGAGCAGTACTTC. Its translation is CAISGTSGIGDEQYF.

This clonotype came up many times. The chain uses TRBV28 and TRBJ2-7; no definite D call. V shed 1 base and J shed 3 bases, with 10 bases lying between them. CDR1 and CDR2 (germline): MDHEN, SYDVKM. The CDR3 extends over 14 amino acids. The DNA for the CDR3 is TGTGCCAGCAGTTTATTAGGCAGTTTCTACGAGCAGTACTTC. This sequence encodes CASSLLGSFYEQYF.

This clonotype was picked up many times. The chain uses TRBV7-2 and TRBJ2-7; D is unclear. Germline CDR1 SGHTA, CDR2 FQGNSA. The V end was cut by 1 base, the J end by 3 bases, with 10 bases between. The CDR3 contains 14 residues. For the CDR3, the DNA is TGTGCCAGCAGCTTAGTTCCACTCGTCTACGAGCAGTACTTC. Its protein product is CASSLVPLVYEQYF. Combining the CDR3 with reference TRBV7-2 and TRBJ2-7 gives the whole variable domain GAGVSQSPSNKVTEKGKDVELRCDPISGHTALYWYRQSLGQGLEFLIYFQGNSAPDKSGLPSDRFSAERTGGSVSTLTIQRTQQEDSAVYLCASSLVPLVYEQYFGPGTRLTVT.

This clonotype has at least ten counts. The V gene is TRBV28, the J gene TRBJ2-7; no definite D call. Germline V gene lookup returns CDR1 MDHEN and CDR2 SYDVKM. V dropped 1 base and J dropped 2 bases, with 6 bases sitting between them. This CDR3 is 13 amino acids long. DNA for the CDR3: TGTGCCAGCAGTTTATTAGCCCCCTACGAGCAGTACTTC. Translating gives CASSLLAPYEQYF.

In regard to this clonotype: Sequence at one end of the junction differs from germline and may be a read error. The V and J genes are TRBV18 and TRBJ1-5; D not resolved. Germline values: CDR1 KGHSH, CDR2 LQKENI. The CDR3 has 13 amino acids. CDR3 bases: TGTGCCAGCTCACCATCGTCCAATCAGCCCCAGCGTTTT. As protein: CASSPSSNQPQRF.

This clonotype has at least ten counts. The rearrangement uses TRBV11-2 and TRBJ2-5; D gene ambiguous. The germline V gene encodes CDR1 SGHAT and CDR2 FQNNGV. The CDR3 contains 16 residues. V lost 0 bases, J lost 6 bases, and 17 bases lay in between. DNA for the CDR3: TGTGCCAGCAGCTTAGACGGTACAGTTGGTATAAAGACCCAGTACTTC. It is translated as CASSLDGTVGIKTQYF.